These 32 T cell receptor beta chains were all obtained from the same sample, sequenced in a study of PD-1 blockade in classical Hodgkin lymphoma. Profiling relied on immunoSEQ multiplex PCR, and the TCRdb table lists in-frame clones only, not all of them. Here the sample spans roughly 100,000 clones, roughly 87% being singletons. The time point is: cycle 4 day 1 (C4D1), after five to seven weeks of nivolumab. All patients relapsed after autologous stem cell transplantation, and brentuximab vedotin exposure varied. The input for sequencing was peripheral blood mononuclear cells (PBMCs), taken before the fourth cycle of nivolumab. The source of these receptors is a human donor with classical Hodgkin lymphoma.

The V gene is TRBV27, the J gene TRBJ2-1, with no clear D. V was cut by 3 bases and J by 2 bases, with 8 bases left in between. The CDR3 consists of 14 residues. Germline assignment: CDR1 MNHEY and CDR2 SMNVEV (reference sequence). In nucleotides, the CDR3 is TGTGCCAGCAGTTTTGGTCCCGCCTACAATGAGCAGTTCTTC. Amino acid sequence: CASSFGPAYNEQFF.

The genes are TRBV9 and TRBJ2-2; 8 nucleotides line up with TRBD2. Looked up from germline, CDR1 is SGDLS and CDR2 is YYNGEE. The CDR3 has 19 residues. V shed 0 bases and J 5 bases; nucleotides not matched to a gene: 15. As DNA, the CDR3 is TGTGCCAGCAGCGTAGGAGGTCGGCTAGCGGGCGGGGGGACCGGGGAGCTGTTTTTT. This encodes CASSVGGRLAGGGTGELFF.

The chain combines TRBV11-2 with TRBJ2-7; TRBD1 is a possible D gene (6 bases). Trimming took 8 bases from V and 4 from J, leaving 15 bases between them. The CDR3 loop spans 13 amino acids. Germline values: CDR1 SGHAT, CDR2 FQNNGV. The CDR3 bases are TGTGCCAGCCGGACAGCGGTTAGATACGAGCAGTACTTC. Residues: CASRTAVRYEQYF.

J is TRBJ2-3 and V is TRBV6-5; 8 nucleotides agree with TRBD2. The CDR3 extends over 13 amino acids. The germline CDR1 and CDR2 sequences are MNHEY and SVGAGI. V shed 11 bases and J 5 bases; nucleotides not matched to a gene: 9. Here the CDR3 DNA reads TGTGCCCCCTGCTTGCGGGAGGAAGATACGCAGTATTTT. It yields the protein CAPCLREEDTQYF.

V gene TRBV5-1 combines with J gene TRBJ2-3, with 8 positions matching TRBD2. V lost 2 bases, J lost 4 bases, and 6 bases stayed unmatched. The CDR3 is 15 residues long. Germline values: CDR1 SGHRS, CDR2 YFSETQ. For the CDR3, the DNA is TGCGCCAGCAGCTTATGGGGACTAGGGCCAGATACGCAGTATTTT. Translating gives CASSLWGLGPDTQYF.

The CDR3 is CASSRGQGLGYTF. The CDR3 DNA sequence: TGTGCCAGCAGTCGTGGACAGGGGCTTGGCTACACCTTC. V is TRBV6-5 and J is TRBJ1-2, with TRBD1 matching 9 bases. V gave up 5 bases and J gave up 7 bases; unmatched junction bases: 5. Germline lookup yields CDR1 MNHEY and CDR2 SVGAGI. The CDR3 runs to 13 residues.

This clone was seen a single time. The chain joins TRBV25-1 to TRBJ2-7; no firm D call. Germline CDR1 MGHDK, CDR2 SYGVNS. The V gene lost 4 bases and the J gene lost 2 bases, with 9 bases spanning the gap. This CDR3 is 13 amino acids long. The CDR3 spells CASSGLTPYEQYF. The DNA of the CDR3 is TGTGCCAGCAGTGGCCTAACACCCTACGAGCAGTACTTC.

The chain has TRBV18 and TRBJ1-2, with TRBD1 as a possible D gene (5 bases). V was trimmed by 3 bases and J by 2 bases, leaving 10 bases between them. The CDR3 contains 14 residues. Germline CDR1 KGHSH, CDR2 LQKENI. The CDR3 DNA sequence: TGTGCCAGCTCACCGTTACAGGAAAACTATGGCTACACCTTC. Encoded protein: CASSPLQENYGYTF.

This chain joins TRBV11-2 and TRBJ2-7; 9 bases are a match to TRBD1. Germline assignment: CDR1 SGHAT and CDR2 FQNNGV. J lost 3 bases, V lost 5 bases, and 14 bases had no gene match. The CDR3 runs 17 residues. CDR3 residues: CASSLPPSGTGIYEQYF. The DNA for the CDR3 is TGTGCCAGCAGCCTCCCACCATCCGGGACAGGGATCTACGAGCAGTACTTC.

The J gene is TRBJ2-1, the V gene TRBV6-4; the D is unclear. The CDR3 is made up of 16 amino acids. The germline V gene has CDR1 MRHNA and CDR2 SNTAGT. Between the trimmed V and J ends, which lost 3 bases and 4 bases, there was a span of 16 bases. The CDR3 sequence is CASSEGSSQGYNEQFF. The CDR3 coding sequence is TGTGCCAGCAGTGAAGGTAGCTCCCAAGGGTACAATGAGCAGTTCTTC.

The chain combines TRBV19 with TRBJ2-7, with D tentatively TRBD1 (6 bases). Per germline, CDR1 LNHDA and CDR2 SQIVND (reference sequence). The V end was cut by 1 base, the J end by 4 bases, with 11 bases between. This CDR3 region has 14 residues. CDR3 in amino acids: CASSIAAGAYEQYF. DNA for the CDR3: TGTGCCAGTAGTATAGCGGCAGGGGCGTACGAGCAGTACTTC.

The rearrangement joins TRBV4-1 to TRBJ1-1, with a weak D call TRBD1 (5 bases). There are 15 residues in the CDR3. The V end was cut by 4 bases, the J end by 0 bases, with 12 bases between. Germline V gene sequence: CDR1 MGHRA, CDR2 YSYEKL. CDR3 sequence: CASSLERGVNTEAFF. The CDR3 DNA is TGCGCCAGCAGCCTTGAACGGGGGGTGAACACTGAAGCTTTCTTT.

The chain couples TRBV20-1 to TRBJ2-7; no clear D. V shed 6 bases and J shed 5 bases, with 11 bases lying between them. The CDR3 runs 11 residues. Germline assignment: CDR1 DFQATT and CDR2 SNEGSKA (reference sequence). DNA for the CDR3: TGCAGTGCCTCCCCAGCTAACGAGCAGTACTTC. Amino acids: CSASPANEQYF.

A few counts support this clone. The J gene is TRBJ2-1, the V gene TRBV6-1; 8 nucleotides align to TRBD2. V was pared by 3 bases and J by 9 bases, with 7 bases of the junction left unmatched. The CDR3 spans 14 residues. Germline CDR1 is MNHNS and CDR2 is SASEGT. CDR3: CASSEGLVVGEQFF. DNA of the CDR3: TGTGCCAGCAGTGAGGGACTAGTGGTCGGTGAGCAGTTCTTC.

The chain combines TRBV18 with TRBJ1-2, with 7 nucleotides matching TRBD1. Unmatched junction bases numbered 9, after V lost 6 bases and J lost 8 bases. The CDR3 consists of 13 residues. Germline lookup yields CDR1 KGHSH and CDR2 LQKENI. CDR3 sequence reads: CASSSTGNSGYTF. DNA for the CDR3: TGTGCCAGCTCTTCGACAGGGAATAGCGGCTACACCTTC.

The V gene is TRBV30, the J gene TRBJ2-7; possibly TRBD1 or TRBD2 for D (6 bases each). CDR1 and CDR2 (germline): GTSNPN, SVGIG (reference sequence). The V end was cut by 0 bases, the J end by 9 bases, with 21 bases between. The CDR3 spans 15 residues. CDR3 sequence: CAWSVGGHSGGGQYF. CDR3 nucleotides: TGTGCCTGGAGTGTAGGGGGGCACTCCGGTGGTGGGCAGTACTTC. Full variable domain (remainder filled in from reference TRBV30 and TRBJ2-7): SQTIHQWPATLVQPVGSPLSLECTVEGTSNPNLYWYRQAAGRGLQLLFYSVGIGQISSEVPQNLSASRPQDRQFILSSKKLLLSDSGFYLCAWSVGGHSGGGQYFGPGTRLTVT.

V gene TRBV7-8 combines with J gene TRBJ2-3; 11 positions agree with TRBD2. J was trimmed by 0 bases and V by 1 base; bases with no gene match: 9. The germline CDR1 and CDR2 sequences are SGHVS and FQNEAQ. CDR3 length: 19 amino acids. CDR3 in DNA: TGTGCCAGCAGCTTAGGGTTGTCTAGCGGGAGGCTTAGCACAGATACGCAGTATTTT. This encodes CASSLGLSSGRLSTDTQYF.

The rearrangement links TRBV14 to TRBJ2-7; TRBD2 agrees at 8 bases. Per the germline V gene, CDR1 is SGHDN and CDR2 is FVKESK. There are 16 residues in the CDR3. With V trimmed by 0 bases and J by 6 bases, 10 bases remained unmatched. CDR3 sequence: CASSQDLAGGVPEQYF. The CDR3, as DNA: TGTGCCAGCAGCCAAGATCTGGCGGGAGGTGTTCCCGAGCAGTACTTC.

Written as DNA, the CDR3 is TGTGCCAGCAGTTCCCAGGGGACCGGGGAGCTGTTTTTT. Its protein is CASSSQGTGELFF. The chain recombines TRBV6-6 with TRBJ2-2; possibly TRBD1 for D (6 bases). Germline-derived CDR1 and CDR2 are MNHNY and SVGAGI (reference sequence). V gave up 4 bases and J gave up 5 bases, with 8 bases separating them. The CDR3 loop spans 13 amino acids.

The chain combines TRBV9 with TRBJ2-7; 10 bases agree with TRBD2. Looked up from germline, CDR1 is SGDLS and CDR2 is YYNGEE. V lost 4 bases to trimming and J lost 3 bases; unmatched junction nucleotides: 16. The CDR3 sequence is 18 residues long. Here the CDR3 reads CASSQDWASGSKSYEQYF. The CDR3 DNA reads TGTGCCAGCAGCCAAGATTGGGCTAGCGGGAGTAAGAGCTACGAGCAGTACTTC.

This chain links TRBV11-2 with TRBJ2-7; D is perhaps TRBD1 (5 bases). The CDR3 covers 13 residues. Trimming pared 1 base from V and 7 bases from J, leaving 11 bases between. Germline-derived CDR1 and CDR2 are SGHAT and FQNNGV. CDR3 amino acids: CASSLGQGWEQYF. The CDR3 DNA follows: TGTGCCAGCAGCTTAGGGCAGGGATGGGAGCAGTACTTC.

This clone was detected once. The V and J genes are TRBV25-1 and TRBJ2-6, with unresolved D. The CDR3 runs to 16 residues. CDR1 and CDR2 from the germline V gene are MGHDK and SYGVNS. Trimming took off 2 bases at V and 0 bases at J, with 8 bases between the two ends. The CDR3, as DNA: TGTGCCAGCAGTGAAAATTACTTCTCTGGGGCCAACGTCCTGACTTTC. Translating it yields CASSENYFSGANVLTF.

V and J are TRBV19 and TRBJ2-1, with TRBD2 identical over 8 bases. Trimming cost V 10 bases and J 7 bases; bases outside gene matches: 9. Germline values: CDR1 LNHDA, CDR2 SQIVND (reference sequence). This CDR3 has 13 amino acids. The CDR3 region is CATNKGLENEQFF. In DNA, the CDR3 is TGTGCCACCAACAAGGGACTAGAAAATGAGCAGTTCTTC.

The V and J genes are TRBV5-6 and TRBJ1-6; maybe TRBD1 (5 bases). Germline loops: CDR1 SGHDT, CDR2 YYEEEE. The CDR3 runs to 14 residues. The V end was cut by 2 bases, the J end by 10 bases, with 13 bases between. CDR3: CASSFGRVGSPLHF. The CDR3 DNA reads as TGTGCCAGCAGCTTCGGCAGGGTTGGGTCACCCCTCCACTTT.

This clone has a single count. The rearrangement joins TRBV5-1 to TRBJ2-7; 12 bases map to TRBD2. This CDR3 has 17 amino acids. In germline, CDR1 is SGHRS, CDR2 YFSETQ. The junction had 8 bases not matched to a gene; V was cut back by 4 bases and J by 0 bases. The DNA of the CDR3 is TGCGCCAGCAGCCAAAGGGCTAGCGGGAGGGGCTCCTACGAGCAGTACTTC. This codes for CASSQRASGRGSYEQYF. The full variable domain, its missing parts supplied by reference TRBV5-1 and TRBJ2-7, is KAGVTQTPRYLIKTRGQQVTLSCSPISGHRSVSWYQQTPGQGLQFLFEYFSETQRNKGNFPGRFSGRQFSNSRSEMNVSTLELGDSALYLCASSQRASGRGSYEQYFGPGTRLTVT.

J is TRBJ2-3 and V is TRBV15; TRBD2 is a possible D gene (5 bases). The CDR3 spans 13 residues. Germline lookup yields CDR1 LNHNV and CDR2 YYDKDF (reference sequence). Trimming took 4 bases from V and 1 from J, leaving 6 bases between them. CDR3 sequence (DNA): TGTGCCACCAGCATGCGGGGCACAGATACGCAGTATTTT. Translating it yields CATSMRGTDTQYF.

CDR3 bases: TGTGCCAGCAGTGAATTAGCGGGAGCCGGGGAGCTGTTTTTT. Its translation is CASSELAGAGELFF. This chain connects TRBV25-1 to TRBJ2-2, with 9 nucleotides matching TRBD2. Germline V gives CDR1 MGHDK, CDR2 SYGVNS. The CDR3 spans 14 residues. Trimming took 1 base from V and 6 from J; bases not matched to a gene: 0.

The genes are TRBV10-3 and TRBJ1-1; a weak D match, TRBD1 (5 bases). Per germline, CDR1 ENHRY and CDR2 SYGVKD. CDR3 length: 14 amino acids. The ends were cut back, 4 bases at V and 0 bases at J, with 9 bases in the middle. The CDR3 nucleotides read TGTGCCATCAGTGGGACACACCTGAACACTGAAGCTTTCTTT. Residues: CAISGTHLNTEAFF.

This chain connects TRBV11-2 to TRBJ2-1; weak D call: TRBD2 (6 bases). V gave up 3 bases and J gave up 2 bases, with 11 bases separating them. The CDR3 contains 15 residues. Looked up from germline, CDR1 is SGHAT and CDR2 is FQNNGV. The CDR3 loop reads CASSLRDRAYNEQFF. For the CDR3, the DNA is TGTGCCAGCAGCTTGCGGGATAGGGCCTACAATGAGCAGTTCTTC.

CDR3 sequence: CASSQDYSANYEQYF. As DNA, the CDR3 is TGCGCCAGCAGCCAAGATTATAGCGCCAACTACGAGCAGTACTTC. This sequence joins TRBV4-3 and TRBJ2-7; possibly TRBD2 for D (5 bases). The CDR3 is 15 residues long. Germline assignment: CDR1 LGHNA and CDR2 YSLEER. V was clipped by 0 bases and J by 3 bases, with 12 bases between them.

V usage is TRBV6-1 and J usage is TRBJ2-1, with D possibly matching TRBD2 (5 bases). The germline V gene has CDR1 MNHNS and CDR2 SASEGT. CDR3 length: 18 residues. Trimming pared 2 bases from V and 5 bases from J, leaving 22 bases between. The CDR3 bases are TGTGCCAGCAGTGAACCAACCTCAGCTAGCTGGGGTCACAATGAGCAGTTCTTC. Protein product: CASSEPTSASWGHNEQFF.

The rearrangement links TRBV19 to TRBJ2-3, with D maybe TRBD2 (5 bases). The length of the CDR3 is 18 residues. CDR1 and CDR2 (germline): LNHDA, SQIVND (reference sequence). V dropped 6 bases and J dropped 0 bases, with 22 bases sitting between them. The DNA of the CDR3 is TGTGCCAGTAGCCAACTCCCCCTATTTGGCGGGAGCACAGATACGCAGTATTTT. Translating it yields CASSQLPLFGGSTDTQYF.